The 14 T cell receptor beta chains below all came from one sample that was sequenced in a study of T cell responses to AZD1222 COVID-19 vaccine (dated by TCRdb to about 2021). The time point label for this specimen denotes: about 28 days (+/-7) after the second vaccine dose. The receptor library was made with the immunoSEQ multiplex PCR assay. TCRdb limited this immuneACCESS table to in-frame rearrangements with V and J called. A share of clones is missing; checked studies link under half to unresolved V genes, and the rest is unexplained. The sample table holds 120,000 or so clones, of which around 83% were seen once. The ten largest account for approximately 15% of the sample. The sequencing here drew on peripheral blood, taken 28 days after the second AZD1222 dose. The receptors here all came from an adult who received the AZD1222 COVID-19 vaccine.

This clone is a singleton in its sample. This chain uses TRBV11-2 with TRBJ1-1, with a tentative D call TRBD1 (5 bases). CDR3 length equals 13 residues. CDR1 and CDR2 (germline): SGHAT, FQNNGV. Trimming cost V 4 bases and J 6 bases, with 12 bases left between them. CDR3 sequence (DNA): TGTGCCAGCAGCTACCCAGGACATTCTGAAGCTTTCTTT. Amino acids: CASSYPGHSEAFF.

This chain connects TRBV9 to TRBJ2-5; D not resolved. The CDR3 contains 12 residues. Germline V gives CDR1 SGDLS, CDR2 YYNGEE. V was shortened by 4 bases and J by 4 bases, with 8 bases between the two germline ends. CDR3 DNA: TGTGCCAGCAGCTTGATTGGAGAGACCCAGTACTTC. Its translation: CASSLIGETQYF.

The chain carries TRBV5-1 and TRBJ1-4; 8 bases line up with TRBD1. The V and J ends lost 4 bases and 5 bases, in that order; junction bases with no gene match: 7. The germline V gene encodes CDR1 SGHRS and CDR2 YFSETQ. The CDR3 length is 15 residues. The CDR3 sequence: CASSITGGKNEKLFF. CDR3 coding DNA: TGCGCCAGCAGCATTACAGGGGGGAAGAATGAAAAACTGTTTTTT.

The chain links TRBV7-9 to TRBJ1-1; no clear D. V dropped 0 bases and J dropped 4 bases, with 12 bases sitting between them. Germline V gene sequence: CDR1 SEHNR, CDR2 FQNEAQ (reference sequence). CDR3 length equals 15 residues. The CDR3 nucleotides read TGTGCCAGCAGCTTAGCCCGATTCGTTGGCACTGAAGCTTTCTTT. It translates to CASSLARFVGTEAFF.

This clone was seen a handful of times. The V and J genes are TRBV23-1 and TRBJ1-5; 8 bases agree with TRBD1. TRBV23-1 is an ORF; its function is uncertain. Trimming took 6 bases from V and 1 from J; bases not matched to a gene: 5. The CDR3 has 15 residues. The CDR3 DNA reads TGCGCCAGCAGAAAGGACAGGGCGAGCAATCAGCCCCAGCATTTT. This codes for CASRKDRASNQPQHF.

There are a few counts of this clone. This chain links TRBV6-5 with TRBJ1-1; D may be TRBD1 (5 bases). The germline V and J ends were trimmed by 6 bases and 2 bases, with 10 bases remaining between them. This CDR3 is built from 13 residues. Germline values: CDR1 MNHEY, CDR2 SVGAGI. The CDR3 loop is CASSDRANTEAFF. The CDR3 DNA reads TGTGCCAGCAGCGACAGAGCTAACACTGAAGCTTTCTTT.

This chain uses TRBV7-4 with TRBJ2-7, with D perhaps given as TRBD1 or TRBD2 (5 bases each). V was shortened by 5 bases and J by 2 bases, with 7 bases between the two germline ends. The germline V gene encodes CDR1 SGHVT and CDR2 SQSDAQ. The CDR3 runs 12 residues. As DNA, the CDR3 is TGTGCCAGCAGCGGGACGGCCTACGAGCAGTACTTC. Protein sequence: CASSGTAYEQYF.

This clone occurred once. The J gene is TRBJ1-1, the V gene TRBV6-4, with 7 bases lining up with TRBD1. Germline CDR1 and CDR2: MRHNA and SNTAGT. Losses at the gene ends were 10 bases for V and 1 base for J; bases not matched to a gene: 12. The CDR3 has 15 amino acids. Here the CDR3 DNA reads TGTGCCACCCCGACAGGGATCGGGGGGAACACTGAAGCTTTCTTT. It encodes CATPTGIGGNTEAFF.

The CDR3 DNA follows: TGTGCCAGCAGCTACCCCCCCCCTGCATTAGCCAAAAACATTCAGTACTTC. It yields the protein CASSYPPPALAKNIQYF. V usage is TRBV7-2 and J usage is TRBJ2-4; no definite D call. Trimming pared 4 bases from V and 0 bases from J, leaving 16 bases between. Germline CDR1 is SGHTA and CDR2 is FQGNSA. This CDR3 has 17 residues.

This chain joins TRBV9 and TRBJ1-1; D possibly corresponds to TRBD1 (6 bases). Trimming removed 0 bases at V and 4 bases at J, with 13 bases between. Germline values: CDR1 SGDLS, CDR2 YYNGEE. The CDR3 is 15 amino acids. The CDR3 here is CASSVVAGDGTEAFF. CDR3 coding DNA: TGTGCCAGCAGCGTAGTGGCAGGGGACGGCACTGAAGCTTTCTTT.

The chain couples TRBV5-8 to TRBJ1-2, with a weak D call TRBD1 (6 bases). There are 14 residues in the CDR3. V lost 4 bases to trimming and J lost 4 bases, with 14 bases between them. CDR1 is SGHTS, CDR2 YDEGEE, per germline. CDR3 sequence (DNA): TGTGCCAGCAGCCCGTCGGGGGCTCCCTATGGCTACACCTTC. Its translation is CASSPSGAPYGYTF.

The rearrangement links TRBV9 to TRBJ2-1, with a weak D call TRBD2 (6 bases). The CDR3 has 15 residues. Germline V gives CDR1 SGDLS, CDR2 YYNGEE. Trimming removed 0 bases from V and 0 bases from J, with 7 bases in between. The CDR3 DNA reads TGTGCCAGCAGCGTAGTCGGGAGCTCCTACAATGAGCAGTTCTTC. The encoded protein is CASSVVGSSYNEQFF.

The chain employs TRBV5-1 and TRBJ1-4; D might be TRBD1 (5 bases). The V end was cut by 3 bases, the J end by 3 bases, with 18 bases between. The CDR3 consists of 17 residues. CDR1 is SGHRS, CDR2 YFSETQ, per germline. The CDR3 region is CASSSLGPQRANEKLFF. In DNA, the CDR3 is TGCGCCAGCAGCTCCTTGGGACCTCAGAGGGCTAATGAAAAACTGTTTTTT.

The gene calls are TRBV6-5 and TRBJ1-4, with D hard to call. This CDR3 is built from 14 residues. The germline gives CDR1 MNHEY, CDR2 SVGAGI. V was shortened by 0 bases and J by 8 bases, with 10 bases between the two germline ends. The CDR3 loop reads CASSYSGVQEKLFF. The CDR3 nucleotides read TGTGCCAGCAGTTACTCCGGGGTACAGGAAAAACTGTTTTTT.